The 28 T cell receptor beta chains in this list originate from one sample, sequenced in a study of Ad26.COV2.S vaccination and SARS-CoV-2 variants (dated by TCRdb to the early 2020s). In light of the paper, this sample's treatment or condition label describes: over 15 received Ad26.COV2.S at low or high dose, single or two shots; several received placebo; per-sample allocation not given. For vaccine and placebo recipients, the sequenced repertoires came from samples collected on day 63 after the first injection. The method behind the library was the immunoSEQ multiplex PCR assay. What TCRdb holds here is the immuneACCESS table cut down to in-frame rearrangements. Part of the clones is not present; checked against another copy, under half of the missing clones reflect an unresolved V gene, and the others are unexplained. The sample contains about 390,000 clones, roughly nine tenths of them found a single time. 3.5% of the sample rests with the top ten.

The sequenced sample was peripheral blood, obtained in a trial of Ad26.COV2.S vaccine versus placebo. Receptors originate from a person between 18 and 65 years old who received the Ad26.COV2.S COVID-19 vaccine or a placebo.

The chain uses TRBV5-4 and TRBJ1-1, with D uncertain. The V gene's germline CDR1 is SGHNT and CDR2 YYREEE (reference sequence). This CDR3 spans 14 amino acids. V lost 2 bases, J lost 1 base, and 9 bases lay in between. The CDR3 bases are TGTGCCAGCAGCTTAGCGGGTCCGAACACTGAAGCTTTCTTT. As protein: CASSLAGPNTEAFF.

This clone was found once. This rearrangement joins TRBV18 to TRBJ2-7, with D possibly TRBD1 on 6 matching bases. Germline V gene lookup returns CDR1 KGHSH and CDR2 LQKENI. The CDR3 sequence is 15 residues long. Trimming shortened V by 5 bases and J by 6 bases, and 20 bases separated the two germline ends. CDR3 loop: CASSSGQTGGSEQYF. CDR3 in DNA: TGTGCCAGCTCATCTGGACAGACCGGAGGTTCCGAGCAGTACTTC.

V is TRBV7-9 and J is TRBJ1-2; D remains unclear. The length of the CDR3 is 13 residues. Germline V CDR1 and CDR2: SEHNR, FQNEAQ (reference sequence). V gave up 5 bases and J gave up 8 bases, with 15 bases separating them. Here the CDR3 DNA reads TGTGCCAGCAGCGAGACCGGGGAAGAAGGCTACACCTTC. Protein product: CASSETGEEGYTF.

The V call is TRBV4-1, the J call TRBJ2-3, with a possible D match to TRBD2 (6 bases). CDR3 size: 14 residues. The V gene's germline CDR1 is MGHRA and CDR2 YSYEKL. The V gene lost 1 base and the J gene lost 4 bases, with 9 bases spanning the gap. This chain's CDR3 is CASSQGGGADTQYF. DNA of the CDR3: TGCGCCAGCAGCCAAGGGGGCGGGGCAGATACGCAGTATTTT.

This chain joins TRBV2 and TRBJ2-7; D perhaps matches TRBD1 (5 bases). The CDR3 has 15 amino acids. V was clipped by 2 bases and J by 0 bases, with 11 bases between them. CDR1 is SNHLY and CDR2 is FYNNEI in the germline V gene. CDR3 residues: CASSEQGYLSYEQYF. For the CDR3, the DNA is TGTGCCAGCAGTGAACAGGGCTACCTCTCCTACGAGCAGTACTTC.

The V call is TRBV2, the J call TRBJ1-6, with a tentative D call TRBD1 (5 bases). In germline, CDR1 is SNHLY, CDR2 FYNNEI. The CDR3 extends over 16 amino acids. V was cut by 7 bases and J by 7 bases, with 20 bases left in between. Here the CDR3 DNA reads TGTGCCAGCACATCCCCCCGGGGCAGAGGGAATTCACCCCTCCACTTT. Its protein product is CASTSPRGRGNSPLHF.

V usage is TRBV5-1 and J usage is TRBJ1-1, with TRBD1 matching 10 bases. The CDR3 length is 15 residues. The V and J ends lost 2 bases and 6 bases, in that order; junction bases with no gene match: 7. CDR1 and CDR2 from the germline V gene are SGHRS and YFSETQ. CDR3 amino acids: CASSFGPGQGAEAFF. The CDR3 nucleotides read TGCGCCAGCAGCTTCGGACCAGGACAGGGGGCTGAAGCTTTCTTT.

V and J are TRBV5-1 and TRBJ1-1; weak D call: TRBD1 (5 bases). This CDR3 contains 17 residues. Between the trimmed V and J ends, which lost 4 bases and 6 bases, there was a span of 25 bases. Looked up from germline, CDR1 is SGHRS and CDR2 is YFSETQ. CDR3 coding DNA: TGCGCCAGCAGCATCCGGACAAAGCTCATAATCAGCCCTGAAGCTTTCTTT. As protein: CASSIRTKLIISPEAFF.

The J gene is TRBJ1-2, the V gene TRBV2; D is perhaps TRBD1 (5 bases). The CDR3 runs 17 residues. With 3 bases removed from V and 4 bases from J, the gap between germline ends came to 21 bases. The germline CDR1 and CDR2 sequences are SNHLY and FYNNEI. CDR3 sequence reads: CASSDMPGTLVSYGYTF. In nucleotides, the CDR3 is TGTGCCAGCAGTGATATGCCAGGGACCCTGGTTAGCTATGGCTACACCTTC. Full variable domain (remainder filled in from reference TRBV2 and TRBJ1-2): EPEVTQTPSHQVTQMGQEVILRCVPISNHLYFYWYRQILGQKVEFLVSFYNNEISEKSEIFDDQFSVERPDGSNFTLKIRSTKLEDSAMYFCASSDMPGTLVSYGYTFGSGTRLTVV.

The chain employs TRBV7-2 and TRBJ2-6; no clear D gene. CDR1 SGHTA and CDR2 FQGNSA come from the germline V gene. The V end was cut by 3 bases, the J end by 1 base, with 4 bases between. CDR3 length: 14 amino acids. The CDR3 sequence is CASSLASGANVLTF. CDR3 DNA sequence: TGTGCCAGCAGCTTGGCTTCTGGGGCCAACGTCCTGACTTTC.

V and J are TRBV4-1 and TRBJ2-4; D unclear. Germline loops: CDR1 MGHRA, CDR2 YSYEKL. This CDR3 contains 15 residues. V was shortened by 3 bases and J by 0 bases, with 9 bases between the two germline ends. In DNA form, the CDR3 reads TGCGCCAGCAGCCAGGGTTCCATAGCCAAAAACATTCAGTACTTC. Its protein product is CASSQGSIAKNIQYF.

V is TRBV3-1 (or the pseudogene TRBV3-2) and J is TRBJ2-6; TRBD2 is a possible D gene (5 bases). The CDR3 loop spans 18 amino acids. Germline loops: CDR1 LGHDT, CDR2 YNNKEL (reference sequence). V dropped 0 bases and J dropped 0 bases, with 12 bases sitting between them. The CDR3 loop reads CASSQETGLSSGANVLTF. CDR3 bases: TGTGCCAGCAGCCAAGAAACCGGACTTAGCTCTGGGGCCAACGTCCTGACTTTC.

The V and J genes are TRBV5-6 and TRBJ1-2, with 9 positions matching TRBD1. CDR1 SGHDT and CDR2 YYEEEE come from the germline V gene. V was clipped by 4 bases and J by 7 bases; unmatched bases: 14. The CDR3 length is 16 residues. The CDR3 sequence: CASSIPGTGSGGGYTF. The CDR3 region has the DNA TGTGCCAGCAGCATACCCGGGACAGGGAGTGGAGGTGGCTACACCTTC.

As DNA, the CDR3 is TGTGCCAGCAGCTTAGGTTCAAGCGGTTTCGATTCACCCCTCCACTTT. Its translation is CASSLGSSGFDSPLHF. The chain combines TRBV7-2 with TRBJ1-6; no reliable D call. The CDR3 sequence is 16 residues long. The V gene's germline CDR1 is SGHTA and CDR2 FQGNSA. Trimming shortened V by 1 base and J by 8 bases, and 15 bases separated the two germline ends.

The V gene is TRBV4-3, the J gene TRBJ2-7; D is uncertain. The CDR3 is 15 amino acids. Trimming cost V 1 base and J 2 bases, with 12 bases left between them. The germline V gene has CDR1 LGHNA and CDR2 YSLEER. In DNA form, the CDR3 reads TGCGCCAGCAGCCAAGCCGATTCCGTTACCTACGAGCAGTACTTC. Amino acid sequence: CASSQADSVTYEQYF.

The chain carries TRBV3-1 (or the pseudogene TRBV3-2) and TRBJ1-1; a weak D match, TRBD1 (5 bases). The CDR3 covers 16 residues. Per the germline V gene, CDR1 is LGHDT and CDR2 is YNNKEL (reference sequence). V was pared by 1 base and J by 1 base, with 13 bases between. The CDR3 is CASSQGLGGRNTEAFF. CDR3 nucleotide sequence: TGTGCCAGCAGCCAAGGGCTTGGGGGTAGGAACACTGAAGCTTTCTTT.

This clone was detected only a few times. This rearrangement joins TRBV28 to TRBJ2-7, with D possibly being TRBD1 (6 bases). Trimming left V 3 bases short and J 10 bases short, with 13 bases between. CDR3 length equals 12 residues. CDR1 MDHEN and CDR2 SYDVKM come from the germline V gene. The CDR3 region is CASSFSTGSQYF. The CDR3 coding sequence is TGTGCCAGCAGTTTTTCCACAGGGTCTCAGTACTTC.

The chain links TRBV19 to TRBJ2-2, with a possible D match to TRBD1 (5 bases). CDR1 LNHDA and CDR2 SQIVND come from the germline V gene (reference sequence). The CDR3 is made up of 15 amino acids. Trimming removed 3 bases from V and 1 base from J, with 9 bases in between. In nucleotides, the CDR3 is TGTGCCAGTAGTATGGCCAGGGAGAACACCGGGGAGCTGTTTTTT. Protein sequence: CASSMARENTGELFF.

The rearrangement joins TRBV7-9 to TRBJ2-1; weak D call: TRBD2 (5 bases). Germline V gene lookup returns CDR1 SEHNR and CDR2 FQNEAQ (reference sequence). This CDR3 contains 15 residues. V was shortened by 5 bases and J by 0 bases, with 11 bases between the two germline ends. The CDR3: CASSNLRASYNEQFF. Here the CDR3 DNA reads TGTGCCAGCAGCAATCTGCGGGCCTCCTACAATGAGCAGTTCTTC.

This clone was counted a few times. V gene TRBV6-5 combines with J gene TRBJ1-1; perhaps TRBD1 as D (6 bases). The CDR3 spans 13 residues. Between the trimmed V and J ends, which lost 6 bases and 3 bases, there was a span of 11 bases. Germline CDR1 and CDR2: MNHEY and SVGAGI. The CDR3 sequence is CASRRGVYTEAFF. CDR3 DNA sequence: TGTGCCAGCAGAAGGGGGGTTTACACTGAAGCTTTCTTT.

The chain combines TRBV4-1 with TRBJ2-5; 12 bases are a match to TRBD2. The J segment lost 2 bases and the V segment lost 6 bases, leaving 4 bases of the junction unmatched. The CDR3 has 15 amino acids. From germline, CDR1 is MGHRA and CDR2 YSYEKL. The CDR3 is CASSRLAGVQETQYF. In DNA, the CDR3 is TGCGCCAGCAGTCGACTAGCGGGGGTACAAGAGACCCAGTACTTC.

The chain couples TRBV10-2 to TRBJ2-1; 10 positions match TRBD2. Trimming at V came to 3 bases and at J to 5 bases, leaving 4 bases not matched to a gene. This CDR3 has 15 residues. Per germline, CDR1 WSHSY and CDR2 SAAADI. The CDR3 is CASSDPLAGDNEQFF. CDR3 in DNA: TGCGCCAGCAGTGATCCGCTAGCGGGGGACAATGAGCAGTTCTTC.

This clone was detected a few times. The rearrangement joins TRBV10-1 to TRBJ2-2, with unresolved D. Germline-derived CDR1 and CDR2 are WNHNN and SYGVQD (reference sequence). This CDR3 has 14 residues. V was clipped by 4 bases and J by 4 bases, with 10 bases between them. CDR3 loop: CASSGRRSTGELFF. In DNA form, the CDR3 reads TGCGCCAGCAGTGGTCGCAGATCCACCGGGGAGCTGTTTTTT.

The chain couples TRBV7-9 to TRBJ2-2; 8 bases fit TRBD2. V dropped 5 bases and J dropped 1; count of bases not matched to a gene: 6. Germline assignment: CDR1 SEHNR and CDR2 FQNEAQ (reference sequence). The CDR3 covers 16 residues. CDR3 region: CASSPRTSLNTGELFF. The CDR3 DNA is TGTGCCAGCAGCCCGCGGACTAGCCTGAACACCGGGGAGCTGTTTTTT.

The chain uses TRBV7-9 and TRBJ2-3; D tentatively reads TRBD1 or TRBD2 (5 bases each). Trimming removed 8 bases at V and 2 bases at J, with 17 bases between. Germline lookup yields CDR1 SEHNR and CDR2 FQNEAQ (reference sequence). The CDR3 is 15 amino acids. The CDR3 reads CASGTGDGLTDTQYF. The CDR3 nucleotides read TGTGCCAGCGGCACCGGGGACGGCCTCACAGATACGCAGTATTTT. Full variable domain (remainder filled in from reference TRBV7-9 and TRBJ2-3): DTGVSQNPRHKITKRGQNVTFRCDPISEHNRLYWYRQTLGQGPEFLTYFQNEAQLEKSRLLSDRFSAERPKGSFSTLEIQRTEQGDSAMYLCASGTGDGLTDTQYFGPGTRLTVL.

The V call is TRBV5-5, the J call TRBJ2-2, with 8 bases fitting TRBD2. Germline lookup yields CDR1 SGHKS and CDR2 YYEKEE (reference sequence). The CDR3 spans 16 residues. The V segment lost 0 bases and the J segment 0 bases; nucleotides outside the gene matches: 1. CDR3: CASSLGSGANTGELFF. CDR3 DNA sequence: TGTGCCAGCAGCTTGGGTAGCGGGGCGAACACCGGGGAGCTGTTTTTT.

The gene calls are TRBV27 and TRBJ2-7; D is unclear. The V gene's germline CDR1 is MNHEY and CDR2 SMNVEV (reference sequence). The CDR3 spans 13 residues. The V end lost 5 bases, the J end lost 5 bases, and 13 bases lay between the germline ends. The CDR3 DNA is TGTGCCAGCAGTCAGGAAGGGATCGACGAGCAGTACTTC. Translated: CASSQEGIDEQYF.

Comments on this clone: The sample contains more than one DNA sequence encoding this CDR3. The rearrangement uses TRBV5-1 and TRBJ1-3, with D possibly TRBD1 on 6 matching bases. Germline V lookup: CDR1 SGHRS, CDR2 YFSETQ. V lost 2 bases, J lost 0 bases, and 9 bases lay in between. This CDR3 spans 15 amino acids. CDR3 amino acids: CASSFKGDSGNTIYF. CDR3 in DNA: TGCGCCAGCAGCTTCAAGGGGGACTCTGGAAACACCATATATTTT.